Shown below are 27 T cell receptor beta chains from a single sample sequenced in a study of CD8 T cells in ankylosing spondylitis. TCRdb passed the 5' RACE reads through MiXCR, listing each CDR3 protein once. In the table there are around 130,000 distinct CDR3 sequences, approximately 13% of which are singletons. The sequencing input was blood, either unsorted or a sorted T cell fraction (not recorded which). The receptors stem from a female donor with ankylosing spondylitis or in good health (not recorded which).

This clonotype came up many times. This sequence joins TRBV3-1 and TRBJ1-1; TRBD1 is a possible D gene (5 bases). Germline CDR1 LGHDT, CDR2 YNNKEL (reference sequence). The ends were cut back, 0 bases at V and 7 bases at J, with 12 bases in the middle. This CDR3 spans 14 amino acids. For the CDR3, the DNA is TGTGCCAGCAGCCAAGATTTTACAGGTAGTGAAGCTTTCTTT. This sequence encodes CASSQDFTGSEAFF.

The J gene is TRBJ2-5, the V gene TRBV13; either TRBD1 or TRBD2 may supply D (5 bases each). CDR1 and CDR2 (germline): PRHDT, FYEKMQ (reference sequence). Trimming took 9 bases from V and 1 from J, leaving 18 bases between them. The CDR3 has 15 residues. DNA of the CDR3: TGTGCCAGTCGCGGGCAGGGAGAGGGCCAAGAGACCCAGTACTTC. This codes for CASRGQGEGQETQYF.

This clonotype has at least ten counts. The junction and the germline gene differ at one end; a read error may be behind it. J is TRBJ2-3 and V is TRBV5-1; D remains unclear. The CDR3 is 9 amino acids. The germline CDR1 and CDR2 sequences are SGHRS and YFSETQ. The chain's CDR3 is CASSGLPDF. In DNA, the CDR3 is TGCGCCAGCAGCGGGCTCCCGGATTTT.

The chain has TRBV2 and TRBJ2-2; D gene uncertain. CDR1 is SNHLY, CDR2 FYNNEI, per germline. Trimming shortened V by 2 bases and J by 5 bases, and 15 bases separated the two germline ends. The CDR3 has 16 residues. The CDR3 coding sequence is TGTGCCAGCAGTGAATTAAGGACGGCGAGGACCGGGGAGCTGTTTTTT. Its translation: CASSELRTARTGELFF.

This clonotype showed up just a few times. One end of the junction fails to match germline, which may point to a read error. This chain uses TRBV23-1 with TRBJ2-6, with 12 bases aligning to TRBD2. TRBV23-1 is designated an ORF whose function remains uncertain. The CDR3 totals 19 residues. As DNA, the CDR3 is TGCGCCAGCAGTCAGCCGGGACTAGCGGGCCGCTCTGGGGCCAATGTCCTGACTTTC. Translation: CASSQPGLAGRSGANVLTF.

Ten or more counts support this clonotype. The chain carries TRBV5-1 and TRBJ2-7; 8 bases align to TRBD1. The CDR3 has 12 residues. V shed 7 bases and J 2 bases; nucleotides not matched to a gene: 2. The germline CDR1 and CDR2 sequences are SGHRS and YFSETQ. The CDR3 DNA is TGCGCCAGCGGACAGGGACCCTACGAGCAGTACTTC. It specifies CASGQGPYEQYF.

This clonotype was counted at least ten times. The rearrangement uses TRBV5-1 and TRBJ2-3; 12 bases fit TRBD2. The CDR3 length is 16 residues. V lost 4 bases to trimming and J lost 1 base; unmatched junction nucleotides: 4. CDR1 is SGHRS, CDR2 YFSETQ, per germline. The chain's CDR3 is CASSRGLAGRTDTQYF. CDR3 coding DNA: TGCGCCAGCAGCAGAGGACTAGCGGGACGCACAGATACGCAGTATTTT.

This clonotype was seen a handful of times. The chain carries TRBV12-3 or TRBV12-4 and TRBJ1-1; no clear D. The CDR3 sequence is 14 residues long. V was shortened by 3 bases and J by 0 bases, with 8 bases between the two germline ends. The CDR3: CASSFGFMNTEAFF. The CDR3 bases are TGTGCCAGCAGTTTCGGGTTTATGAACACTGAAGCTTTCTTT.

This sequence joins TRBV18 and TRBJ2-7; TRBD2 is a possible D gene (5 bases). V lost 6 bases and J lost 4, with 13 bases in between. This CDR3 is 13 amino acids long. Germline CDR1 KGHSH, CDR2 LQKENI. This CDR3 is CASSDGGKYEQYF. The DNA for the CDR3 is TGTGCCAGCTCTGACGGAGGAAAATACGAGCAGTACTTC.

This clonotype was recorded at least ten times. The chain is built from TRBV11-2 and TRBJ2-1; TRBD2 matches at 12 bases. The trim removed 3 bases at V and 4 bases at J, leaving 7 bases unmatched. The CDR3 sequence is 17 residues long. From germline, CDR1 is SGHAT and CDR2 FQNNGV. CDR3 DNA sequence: TGTGCCAGCAGCTTTTTACTAGCGGGGGGACGATACAATGAGCAGTTCTTC. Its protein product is CASSFLLAGGRYNEQFF.

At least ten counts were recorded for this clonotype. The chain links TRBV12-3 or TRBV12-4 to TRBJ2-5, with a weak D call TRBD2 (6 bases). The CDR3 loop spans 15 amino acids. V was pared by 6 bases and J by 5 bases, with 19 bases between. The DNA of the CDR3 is TGTGCCAGCAGATTTAGCGGAGGCGGGGTGGAGACCCAGTACTTC. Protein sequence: CASRFSGGGVETQYF.

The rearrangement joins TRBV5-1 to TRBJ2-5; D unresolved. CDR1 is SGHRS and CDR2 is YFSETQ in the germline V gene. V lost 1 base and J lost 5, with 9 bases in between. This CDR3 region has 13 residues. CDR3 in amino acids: CASSLFAFETQYF. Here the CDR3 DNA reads TGCGCCAGCAGCTTGTTTGCGTTTGAGACCCAGTACTTC.

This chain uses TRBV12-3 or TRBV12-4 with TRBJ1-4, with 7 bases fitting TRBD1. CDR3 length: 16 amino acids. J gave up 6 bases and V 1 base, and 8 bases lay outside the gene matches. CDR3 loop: CASSLDQGVADEKLFF. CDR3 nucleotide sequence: TGTGCCAGCAGTTTAGACCAGGGGGTGGCGGATGAAAAACTGTTTTTT.

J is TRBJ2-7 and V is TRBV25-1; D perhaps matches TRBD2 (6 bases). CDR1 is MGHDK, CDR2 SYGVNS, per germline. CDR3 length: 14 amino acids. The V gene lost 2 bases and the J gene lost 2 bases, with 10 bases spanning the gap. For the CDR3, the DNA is TGTGCCAGCAGTGAAATGGGGGGAACCTACGAGCAGTACTTC. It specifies CASSEMGGTYEQYF.

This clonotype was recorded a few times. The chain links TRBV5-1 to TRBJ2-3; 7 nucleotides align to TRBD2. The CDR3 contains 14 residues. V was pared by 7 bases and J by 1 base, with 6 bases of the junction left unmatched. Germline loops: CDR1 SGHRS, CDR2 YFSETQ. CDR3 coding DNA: TGCGCCAGCGCCCTTGGACTAGGCACAGATACGCAGTATTTT. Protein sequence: CASALGLGTDTQYF.

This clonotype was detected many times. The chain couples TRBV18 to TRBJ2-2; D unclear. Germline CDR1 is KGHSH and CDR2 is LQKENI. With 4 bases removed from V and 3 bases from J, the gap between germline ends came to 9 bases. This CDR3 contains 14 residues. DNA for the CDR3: TGTGCCAGCTCACAGGACGGGTACACCGGGGAGCTGTTTTTT. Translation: CASSQDGYTGELFF.

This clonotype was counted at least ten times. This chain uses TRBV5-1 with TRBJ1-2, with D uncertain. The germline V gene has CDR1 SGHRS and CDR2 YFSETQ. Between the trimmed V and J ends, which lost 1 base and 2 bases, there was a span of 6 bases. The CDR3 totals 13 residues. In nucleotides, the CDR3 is TGCGCCAGCAGCTTGAGGCTGAACTATGGCTACACCTTC. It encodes CASSLRLNYGYTF.

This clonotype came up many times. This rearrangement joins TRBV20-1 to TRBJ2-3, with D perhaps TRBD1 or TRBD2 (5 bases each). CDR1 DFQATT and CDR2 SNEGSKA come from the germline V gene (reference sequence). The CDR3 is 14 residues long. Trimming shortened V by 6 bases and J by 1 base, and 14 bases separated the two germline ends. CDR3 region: CSAQSGRRTDTQYF. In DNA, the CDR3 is TGCAGTGCCCAATCGGGGCGTCGCACAGATACGCAGTATTTT.

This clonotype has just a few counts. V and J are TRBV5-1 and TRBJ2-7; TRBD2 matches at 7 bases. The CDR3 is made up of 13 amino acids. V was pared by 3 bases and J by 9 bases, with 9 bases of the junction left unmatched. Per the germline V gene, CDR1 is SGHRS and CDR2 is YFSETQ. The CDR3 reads CASSSGGYRGQYF. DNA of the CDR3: TGCGCCAGCAGCTCCGGGGGGTATCGGGGGCAGTACTTC.

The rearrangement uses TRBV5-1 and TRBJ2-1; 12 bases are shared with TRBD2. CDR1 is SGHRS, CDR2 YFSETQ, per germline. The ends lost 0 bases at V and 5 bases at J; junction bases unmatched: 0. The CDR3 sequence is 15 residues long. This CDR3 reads CASSLGLAGDNEQFF. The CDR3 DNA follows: TGCGCCAGCAGCTTGGGACTAGCGGGGGACAATGAGCAGTTCTTC. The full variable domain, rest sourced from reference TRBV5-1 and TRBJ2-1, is KAGVTQTPRYLIKTRGQQVTLSCSPISGHRSVSWYQQTPGQGLQFLFEYFSETQRNKGNFPGRFSGRQFSNSRSEMNVSTLELGDSALYLCASSLGLAGDNEQFFGPGTRLTVL.

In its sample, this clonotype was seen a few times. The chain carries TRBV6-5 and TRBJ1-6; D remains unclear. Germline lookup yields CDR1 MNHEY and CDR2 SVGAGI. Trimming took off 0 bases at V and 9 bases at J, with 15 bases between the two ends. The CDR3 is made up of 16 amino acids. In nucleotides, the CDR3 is TGTGCCAGCAGTTACTCCCAGCCCGGACGAGGTTCACCCCTCCACTTT. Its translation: CASSYSQPGRGSPLHF.

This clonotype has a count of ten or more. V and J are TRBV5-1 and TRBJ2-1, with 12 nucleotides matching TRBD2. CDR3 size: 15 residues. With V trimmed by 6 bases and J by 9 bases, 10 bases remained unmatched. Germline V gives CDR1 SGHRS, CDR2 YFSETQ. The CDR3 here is CASNPLTSGSGEQFF. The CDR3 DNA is TGCGCCAGCAATCCTCTGACTAGCGGGAGTGGTGAGCAGTTCTTC.

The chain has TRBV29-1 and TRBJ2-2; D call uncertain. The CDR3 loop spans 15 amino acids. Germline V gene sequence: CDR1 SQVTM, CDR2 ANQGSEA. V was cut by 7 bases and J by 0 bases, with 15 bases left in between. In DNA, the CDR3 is TGCAGCGCACGACTCTCGTTCGCGAACACCGGGGAGCTGTTTTTT. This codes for CSARLSFANTGELFF.

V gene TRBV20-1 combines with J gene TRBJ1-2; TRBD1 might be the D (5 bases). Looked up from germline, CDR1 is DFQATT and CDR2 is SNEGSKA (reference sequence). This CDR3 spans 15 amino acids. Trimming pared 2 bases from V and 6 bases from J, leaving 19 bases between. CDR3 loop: CSARPPQGASNGYTF. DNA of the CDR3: TGCAGTGCTAGACCCCCGCAGGGTGCTTCCAATGGCTACACCTTC.

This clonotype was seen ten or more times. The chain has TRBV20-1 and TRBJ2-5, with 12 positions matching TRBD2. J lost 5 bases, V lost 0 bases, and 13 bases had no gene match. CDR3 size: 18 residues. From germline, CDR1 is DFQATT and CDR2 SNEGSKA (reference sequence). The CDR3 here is CSARDIEASGRAGETQYF. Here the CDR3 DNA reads TGCAGTGCTAGAGATATTGAAGCTAGCGGGAGGGCCGGTGAGACCCAGTACTTC.

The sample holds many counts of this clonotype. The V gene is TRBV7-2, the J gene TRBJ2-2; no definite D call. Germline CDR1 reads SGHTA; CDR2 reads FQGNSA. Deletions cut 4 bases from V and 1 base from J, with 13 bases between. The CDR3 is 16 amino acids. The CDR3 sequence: CASSSYKGQNTGELFF. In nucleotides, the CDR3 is TGTGCCAGCAGCTCCTATAAGGGTCAGAACACCGGGGAGCTGTTTTTT.

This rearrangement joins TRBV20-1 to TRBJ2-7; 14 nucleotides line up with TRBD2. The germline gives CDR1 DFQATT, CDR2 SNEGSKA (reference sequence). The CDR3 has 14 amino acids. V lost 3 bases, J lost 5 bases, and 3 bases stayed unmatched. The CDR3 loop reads CSASAGLAGDEQYF. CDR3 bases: TGCAGTGCTAGTGCGGGACTAGCGGGAGACGAGCAGTACTTC.